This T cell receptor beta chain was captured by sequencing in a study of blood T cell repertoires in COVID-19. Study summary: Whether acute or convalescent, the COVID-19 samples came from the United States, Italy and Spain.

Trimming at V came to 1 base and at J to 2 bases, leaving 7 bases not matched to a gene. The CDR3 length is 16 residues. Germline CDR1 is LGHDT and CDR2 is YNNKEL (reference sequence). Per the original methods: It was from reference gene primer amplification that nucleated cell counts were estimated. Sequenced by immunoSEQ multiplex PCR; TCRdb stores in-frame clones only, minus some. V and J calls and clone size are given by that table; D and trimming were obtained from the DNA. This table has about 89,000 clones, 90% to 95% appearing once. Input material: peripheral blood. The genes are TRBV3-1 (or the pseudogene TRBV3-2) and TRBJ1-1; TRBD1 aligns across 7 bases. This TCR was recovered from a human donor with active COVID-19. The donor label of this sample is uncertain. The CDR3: CASSQGTGLSNTEAFF. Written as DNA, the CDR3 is TGTGCCAGCAGCCAAGGGACAGGACTGTCCAACACTGAAGCTTTCTTT.